The TCR beta chain described here comes from a study of cytomegalovirus exposure and HLA in healthy donors. Study-wide background: T cells numbering some 170 million yielded some 100 million unique TCR beta sequences in an earlier analysis. Drawn from HLA-typed donors, about 85 million unique TCRs were held in an early data release.

Amplification used 60 Vbeta primers and 13 Jbeta primers. Repertoires were generated with immunoSEQ multiplex PCR, while TCRdb's copy carries only in-frame clones and drops some. Here the sample spans 180,000 or so clones, under 9.5% being singletons. Broader study findings: Rare sequences made up most TCRs, while some public TCRs were found in many donors. Owing to their indistinguishability, certain V segments, notably TRBV6-2 and TRBV6-3, were excluded.

In regard to this clone: Its target is not known.

Germline lookup yields CDR1 SGHTA and CDR2 FQGNSA. J lost 8 bases, V lost 4 bases, and 15 bases had no gene match. CDR3 length equals 17 residues. The sequencing sample was made of PBMCs. This receptor was obtained from a woman aged 25 to 39 in good health and CMV-seropositive. This chain joins TRBV7-2 and TRBJ2-1, with 9 bases lining up with TRBD2. This CDR3 reads CASSYPRGGRAGDEQFF. In DNA, the CDR3 is TGTGCCAGCAGCTACCCGCGGGGCGGGAGGGCCGGCGATGAGCAGTTCTTC.